These 5 T cell receptor beta chains were all obtained from the same sample, sequenced in a study of cytomegalovirus exposure and HLA in healthy donors. The PCR was carried out with 60 Vbeta primers and 13 Jbeta primers. Clones were read by immunoSEQ multiplex PCR, and TCRdb kept only the in-frame ones, dropping some. The sample lists 150,000 to 200,000 clones, 80% to 90% occurring once. The sample consisted of PBMCs. Every receptor here comes from a man aged 50 to 60 in good health and CMV-seropositive.

The V call is TRBV2, the J call TRBJ2-5; a possible D gene is TRBD1 (6 bases). CDR1 is SNHLY, CDR2 FYNNEI, per germline. Trimming cost V 7 bases and J 5 bases, with 14 bases left between them. The CDR3 is 13 residues long. Written as DNA, the CDR3 is TGTGCCAGCAACCGGGGCCAGGGGGAGACCCAGTACTTC. It translates to CASNRGQGETQYF.

The rearrangement joins TRBV15 to TRBJ2-1; weak D call: TRBD2 (5 bases). Trimming took 8 bases from V and 0 from J, leaving 11 bases between them. Germline CDR1 and CDR2: LNHNV and YYDKDF (reference sequence). The CDR3 extends over 14 amino acids. The CDR3 DNA reads TGTGCCACCGGAGGCGGGTTCTCCTACAATGAGCAGTTCTTC. It specifies CATGGGFSYNEQFF.

This clone was counted once. V gene TRBV7-9 combines with J gene TRBJ2-1; TRBD1 matches 11 bases. With V trimmed by 1 base and J by 6 bases, 2 bases remained unmatched. Per germline, CDR1 SEHNR and CDR2 FQNEAQ (reference sequence). This CDR3 is 15 amino acids long. The CDR3, as DNA: TGTGCCAGCAGCTTAGAGGGGACAGGGGGCAATGAGCAGTTCTTC. This translates into CASSLEGTGGNEQFF. The full variable domain, completed using reference TRBV7-9 and TRBJ2-1, is DTGVSQNPRHKITKRGQNVTFRCDPISEHNRLYWYRQTLGQGPEFLTYFQNEAQLEKSRLLSDRFSAERPKGSFSTLEIQRTEQGDSAMYLCASSLEGTGGNEQFFGPGTRLTVL.

This clone was observed a handful of times. J is TRBJ1-1 and V is TRBV5-8; D possibly corresponds to TRBD1 (5 bases). CDR1 and CDR2 from the germline V gene are SGHTS and YDEGEE. CDR3 length: 15 residues. V lost 1 base, J lost 8 bases, and 18 bases lay in between. For the CDR3, the DNA is TGTGCCAGCAGCTTGCGACAGCTAGGGATTGTGGAAGCTTTCTTT. Amino acids: CASSLRQLGIVEAFF.

The chain couples TRBV11-2 to TRBJ2-5; TRBD2 agrees at 7 bases. The CDR3 extends over 14 amino acids. Germline CDR1 reads SGHAT; CDR2 reads FQNNGV. Unmatched junction bases numbered 6, after V lost 5 bases and J lost 3 bases. CDR3: CASSPPSGEETQYF. In DNA form, the CDR3 reads TGTGCCAGCAGCCCCCCTAGCGGAGAAGAGACCCAGTACTTC.